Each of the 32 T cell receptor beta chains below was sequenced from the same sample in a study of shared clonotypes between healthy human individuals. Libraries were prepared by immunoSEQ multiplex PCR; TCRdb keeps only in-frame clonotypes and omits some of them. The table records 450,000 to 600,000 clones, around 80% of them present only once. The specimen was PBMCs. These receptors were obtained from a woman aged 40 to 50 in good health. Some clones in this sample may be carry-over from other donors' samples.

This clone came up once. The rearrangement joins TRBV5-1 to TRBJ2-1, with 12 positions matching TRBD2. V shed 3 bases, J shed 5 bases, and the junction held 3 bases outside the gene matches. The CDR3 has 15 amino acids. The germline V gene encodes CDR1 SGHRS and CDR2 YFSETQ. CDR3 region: CASSYGLAGNNEQFF. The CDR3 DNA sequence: TGCGCCAGCAGCTACGGACTAGCGGGGAACAATGAGCAGTTCTTC.

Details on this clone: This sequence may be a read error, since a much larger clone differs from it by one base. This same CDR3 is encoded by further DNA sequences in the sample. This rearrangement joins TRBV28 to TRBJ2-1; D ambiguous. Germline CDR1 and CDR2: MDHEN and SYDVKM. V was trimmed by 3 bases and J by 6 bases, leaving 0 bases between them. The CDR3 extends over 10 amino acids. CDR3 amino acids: CASSFNEQFF. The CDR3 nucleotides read TGTGCCAGCAGTTTCAATGAGCAGTTCTTC.

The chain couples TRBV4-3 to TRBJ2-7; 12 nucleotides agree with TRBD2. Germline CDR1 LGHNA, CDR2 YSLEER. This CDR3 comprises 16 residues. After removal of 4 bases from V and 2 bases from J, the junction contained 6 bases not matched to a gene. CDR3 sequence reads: CASSRRTSGETYEQYF. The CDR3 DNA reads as TGCGCCAGCAGCCGCCGGACTAGCGGGGAGACCTACGAGCAGTACTTC.

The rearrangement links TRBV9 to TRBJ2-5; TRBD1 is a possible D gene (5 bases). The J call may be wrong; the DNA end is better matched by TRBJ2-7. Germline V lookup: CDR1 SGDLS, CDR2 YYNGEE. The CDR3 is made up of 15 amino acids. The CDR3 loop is CASSVGHDSTYEQYF. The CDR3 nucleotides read TGTGCCAGCAGCGTAGGTCACGACAGTACTTACGAGCAGTACTTC.

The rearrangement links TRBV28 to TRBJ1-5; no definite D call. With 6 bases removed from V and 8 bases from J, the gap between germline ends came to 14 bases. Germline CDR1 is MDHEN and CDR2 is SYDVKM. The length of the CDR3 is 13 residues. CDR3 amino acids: CASSQPRGKPQHF. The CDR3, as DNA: TGTGCCAGCAGCCAACCCCGAGGGAAGCCCCAGCATTTT.

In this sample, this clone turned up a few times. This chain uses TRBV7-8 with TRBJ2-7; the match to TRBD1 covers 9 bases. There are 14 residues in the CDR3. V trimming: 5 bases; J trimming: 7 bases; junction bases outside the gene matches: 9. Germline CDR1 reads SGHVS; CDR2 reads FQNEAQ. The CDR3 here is CASSQQGAPGEQYF. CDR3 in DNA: TGTGCCAGCAGCCAACAGGGGGCCCCCGGGGAGCAGTACTTC.

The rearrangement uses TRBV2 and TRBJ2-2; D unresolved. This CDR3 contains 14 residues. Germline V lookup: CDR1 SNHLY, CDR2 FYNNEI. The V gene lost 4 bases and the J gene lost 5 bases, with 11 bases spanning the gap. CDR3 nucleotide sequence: TGTGCCAGCAGTGCCGCGGAAGGAACCGGGGAGCTGTTTTTT. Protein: CASSAAEGTGELFF.

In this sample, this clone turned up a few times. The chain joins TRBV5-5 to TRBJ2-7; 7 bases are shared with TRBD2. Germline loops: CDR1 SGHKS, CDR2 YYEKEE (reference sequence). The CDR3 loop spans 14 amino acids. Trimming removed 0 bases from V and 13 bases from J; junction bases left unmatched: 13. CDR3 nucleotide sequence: TGTGCCAGCAGCTTGGATTTCGGGGGGAGCACCTACTACTTC. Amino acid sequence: CASSLDFGGSTYYF.

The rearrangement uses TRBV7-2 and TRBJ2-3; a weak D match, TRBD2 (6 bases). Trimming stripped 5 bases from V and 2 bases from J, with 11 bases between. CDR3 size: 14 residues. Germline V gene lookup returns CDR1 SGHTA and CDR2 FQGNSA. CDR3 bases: TGTGCCAGCAGCCCTGGACTATACACAGATACGCAGTATTTT. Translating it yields CASSPGLYTDTQYF.

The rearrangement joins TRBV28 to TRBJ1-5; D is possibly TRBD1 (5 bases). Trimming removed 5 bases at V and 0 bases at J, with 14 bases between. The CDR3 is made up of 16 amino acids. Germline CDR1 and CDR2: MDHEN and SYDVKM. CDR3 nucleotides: TGTGCCAGCAGTCGATCAGGGATTTATAGCAATCAGCCCCAGCATTTT. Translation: CASSRSGIYSNQPQHF.

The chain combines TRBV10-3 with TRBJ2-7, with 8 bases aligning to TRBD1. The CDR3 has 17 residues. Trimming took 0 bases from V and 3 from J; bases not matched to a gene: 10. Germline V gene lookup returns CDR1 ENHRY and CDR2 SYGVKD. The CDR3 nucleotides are TGTGCCATCAGTGAGTCTAGTGGGACAGGCTTTGGCTACGAGCAGTACTTC. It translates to CAISESSGTGFGYEQYF.

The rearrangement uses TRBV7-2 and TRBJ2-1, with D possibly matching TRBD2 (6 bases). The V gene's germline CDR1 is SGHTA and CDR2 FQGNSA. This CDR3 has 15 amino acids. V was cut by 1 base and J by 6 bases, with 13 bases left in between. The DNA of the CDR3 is TGTGCCAGCAGCTTAGGGAGGGGTAGGGGCAATGAGCAGTTCTTC. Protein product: CASSLGRGRGNEQFF.

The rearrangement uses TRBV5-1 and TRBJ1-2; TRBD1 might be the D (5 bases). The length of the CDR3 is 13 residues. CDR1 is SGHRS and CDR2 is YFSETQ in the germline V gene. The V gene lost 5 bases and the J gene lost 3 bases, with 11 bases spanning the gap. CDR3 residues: CASRNPGDYGYTF. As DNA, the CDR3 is TGCGCCAGCAGGAATCCGGGGGACTATGGCTACACCTTC.

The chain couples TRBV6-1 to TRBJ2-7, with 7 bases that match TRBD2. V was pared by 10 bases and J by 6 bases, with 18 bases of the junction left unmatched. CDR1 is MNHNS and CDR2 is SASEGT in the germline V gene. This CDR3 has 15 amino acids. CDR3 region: CATNGAVREGSEQYF. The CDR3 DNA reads TGTGCCACCAATGGGGCTGTAAGGGAGGGGAGCGAGCAGTACTTC.

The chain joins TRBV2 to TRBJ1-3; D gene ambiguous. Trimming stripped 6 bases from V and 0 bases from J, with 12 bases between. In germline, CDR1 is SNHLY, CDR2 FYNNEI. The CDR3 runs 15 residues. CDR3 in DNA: TGTGCCAGCAGGTCCCGCATAAGCTCTGGAAACACCATATATTTT. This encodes CASRSRISSGNTIYF.

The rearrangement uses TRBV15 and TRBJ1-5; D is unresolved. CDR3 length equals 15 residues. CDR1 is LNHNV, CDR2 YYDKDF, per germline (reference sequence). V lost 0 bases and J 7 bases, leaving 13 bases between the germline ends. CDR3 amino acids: CATSRDLRTAQPQHF. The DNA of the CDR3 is TGTGCCACCAGCAGAGATTTAAGGACTGCGCAGCCCCAGCATTTT.

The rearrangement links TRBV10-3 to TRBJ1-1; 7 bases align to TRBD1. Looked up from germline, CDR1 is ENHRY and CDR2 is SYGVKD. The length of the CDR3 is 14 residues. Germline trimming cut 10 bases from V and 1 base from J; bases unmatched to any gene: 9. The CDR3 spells CASQEGARNTEAFF. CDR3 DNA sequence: TGTGCCAGCCAGGAGGGGGCCCGGAACACTGAAGCTTTCTTT.

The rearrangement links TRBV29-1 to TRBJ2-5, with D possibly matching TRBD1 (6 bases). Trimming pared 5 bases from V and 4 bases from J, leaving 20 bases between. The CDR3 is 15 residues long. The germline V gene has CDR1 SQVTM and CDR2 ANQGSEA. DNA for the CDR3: TGCAGCGTTCGAAAGGTTCCAGGGGTGGGAGAGACCCAGTACTTC. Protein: CSVRKVPGVGETQYF.

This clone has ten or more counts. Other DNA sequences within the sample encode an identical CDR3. CDR3 protein: CASSLLAVPYEQYF. The CDR3 DNA sequence: TGTGCCAGCAGTCTTCTAGCGGTCCCCTACGAGCAGTACTTC. This rearrangement joins TRBV6-5 to TRBJ2-7, with 7 bases that match TRBD2. Germline V gives CDR1 MNHEY, CDR2 SVGAGI. The CDR3 extends over 14 amino acids. With V trimmed by 5 bases and J by 2 bases, 6 bases remained unmatched.

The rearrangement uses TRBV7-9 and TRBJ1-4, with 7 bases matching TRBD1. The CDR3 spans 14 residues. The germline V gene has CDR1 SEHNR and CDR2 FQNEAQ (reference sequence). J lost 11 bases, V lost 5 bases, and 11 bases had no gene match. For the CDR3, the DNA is TGTGCCAGCAGCCAAGGGCAGGGGGTCCCTAAACTGTTTTTT. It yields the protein CASSQGQGVPKLFF.

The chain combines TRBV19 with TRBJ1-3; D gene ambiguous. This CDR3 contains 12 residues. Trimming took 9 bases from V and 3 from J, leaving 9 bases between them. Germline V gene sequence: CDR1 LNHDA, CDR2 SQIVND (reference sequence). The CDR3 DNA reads TGTGCCAGCGCTCAGGATGGAAACACCATATATTTT. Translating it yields CASAQDGNTIYF.

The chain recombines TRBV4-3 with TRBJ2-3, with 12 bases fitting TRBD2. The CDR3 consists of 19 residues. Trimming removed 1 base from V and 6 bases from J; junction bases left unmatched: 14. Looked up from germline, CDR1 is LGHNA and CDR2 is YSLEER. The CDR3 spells CASSQGLAGVSPPGDTQYF. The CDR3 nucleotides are TGCGCCAGCAGCCAAGGACTAGCGGGAGTTTCCCCACCGGGGGATACGCAGTATTTT.

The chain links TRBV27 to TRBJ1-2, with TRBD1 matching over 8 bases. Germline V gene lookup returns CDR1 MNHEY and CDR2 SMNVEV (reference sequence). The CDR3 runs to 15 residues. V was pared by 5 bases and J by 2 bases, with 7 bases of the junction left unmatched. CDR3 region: CASSSWTGTNYGYTF. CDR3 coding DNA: TGTGCCAGCAGTAGCTGGACAGGGACAAACTATGGCTACACCTTC.

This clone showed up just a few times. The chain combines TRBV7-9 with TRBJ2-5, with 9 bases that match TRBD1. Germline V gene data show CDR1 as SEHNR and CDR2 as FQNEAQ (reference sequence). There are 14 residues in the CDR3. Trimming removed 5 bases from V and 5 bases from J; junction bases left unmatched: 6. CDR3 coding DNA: TGTGCCAGCAGCCAAGGGGACAGGGATGAGACCCAGTACTTC. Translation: CASSQGDRDETQYF.

Written as DNA, the CDR3 is TGTGCCAGCTCACTAGGGACTGGAGTAGCCAAAAACATTCAGTACTTC. Its protein product is CASSLGTGVAKNIQYF. The chain has TRBV18 and TRBJ2-4; possible D gene TRBD2, 6 bases. Trimming removed 4 bases from V and 0 bases from J, with 13 bases in between. CDR1 is KGHSH and CDR2 is LQKENI in the germline V gene. CDR3 length: 16 amino acids.

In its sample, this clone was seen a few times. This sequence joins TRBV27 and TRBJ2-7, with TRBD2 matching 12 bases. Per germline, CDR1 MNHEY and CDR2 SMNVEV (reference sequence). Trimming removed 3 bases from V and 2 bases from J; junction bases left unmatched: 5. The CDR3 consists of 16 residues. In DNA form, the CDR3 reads TGTGCCAGCAGTTTCCTAGCGGGAGGGGGACCCTACGAGCAGTACTTC. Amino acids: CASSFLAGGGPYEQYF.

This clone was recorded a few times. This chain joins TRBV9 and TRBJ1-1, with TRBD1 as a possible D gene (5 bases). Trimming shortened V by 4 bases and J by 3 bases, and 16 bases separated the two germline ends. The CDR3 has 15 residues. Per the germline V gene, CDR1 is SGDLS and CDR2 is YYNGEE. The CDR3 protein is CASSPSGSWDTEAFF. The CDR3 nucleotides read TGTGCCAGCAGCCCATCAGGGAGTTGGGACACTGAAGCTTTCTTT.

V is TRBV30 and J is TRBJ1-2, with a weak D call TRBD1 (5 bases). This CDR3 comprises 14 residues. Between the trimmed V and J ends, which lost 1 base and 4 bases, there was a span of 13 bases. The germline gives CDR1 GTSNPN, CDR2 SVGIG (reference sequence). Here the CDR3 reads CAWSDSGQAYGYTF. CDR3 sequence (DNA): TGTGCCTGGAGTGACTCGGGGCAGGCCTATGGCTACACCTTC.

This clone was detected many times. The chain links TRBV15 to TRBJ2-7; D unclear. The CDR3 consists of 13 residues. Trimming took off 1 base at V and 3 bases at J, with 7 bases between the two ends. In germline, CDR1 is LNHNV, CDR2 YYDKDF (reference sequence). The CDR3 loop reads CATSRGADYEQYF. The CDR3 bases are TGTGCCACCAGCAGAGGGGCTGACTACGAGCAGTACTTC.

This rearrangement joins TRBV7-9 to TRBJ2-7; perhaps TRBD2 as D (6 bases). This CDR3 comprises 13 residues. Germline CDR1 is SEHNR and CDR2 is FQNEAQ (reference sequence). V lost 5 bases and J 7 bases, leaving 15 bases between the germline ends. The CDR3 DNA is TGTGCCAGCAGCATAGGAGGGCCGGGGGAGCAGTACTTC. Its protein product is CASSIGGPGEQYF.

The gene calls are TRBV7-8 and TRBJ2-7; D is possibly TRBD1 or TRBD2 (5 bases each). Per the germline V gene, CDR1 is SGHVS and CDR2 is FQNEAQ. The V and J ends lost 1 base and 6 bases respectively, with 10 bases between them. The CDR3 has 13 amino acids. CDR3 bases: TGTGCCAGCAGCTTAGAGTCCGGGACCGAGCAGTACTTC. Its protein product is CASSLESGTEQYF.

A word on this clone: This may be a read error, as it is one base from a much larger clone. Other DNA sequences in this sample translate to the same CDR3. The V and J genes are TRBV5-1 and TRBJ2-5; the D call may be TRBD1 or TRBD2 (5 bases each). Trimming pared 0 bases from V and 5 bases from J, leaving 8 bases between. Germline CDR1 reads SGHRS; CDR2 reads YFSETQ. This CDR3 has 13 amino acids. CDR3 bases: TGCGCCAGCAGCTTGGCCGGGACGGAGACCCAGTACTTC. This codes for CASSLAGTETQYF. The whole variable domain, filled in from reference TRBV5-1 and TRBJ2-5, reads KAGVTQTPRYLIKTRGQQVTLSCSPISGHRSVSWYQQTPGQGLQFLFEYFSETQRNKGNFPGRFSGRQFSNSRSEMNVSTLELGDSALYLCASSLAGTETQYFGPGTRLLVL.